This T cell receptor (beta chain) stems from a study of OX40 agonist ivuxolimab in advanced cancers. The repertoire was sequenced with immunoSEQ multiplex PCR; TCRdb's copy has only in-frame clones and lacks some. This table has approximately 28,000 clones, roughly 86% appearing once. This CDR3 is built from 14 residues. Germline trimming cut 3 bases from V and 6 bases from J; bases unmatched to any gene: 4. Germline CDR1 MDHEN, CDR2 SYDVKM. This clone was counted between two and nine times. Autoimmune disease history or systemic immunosuppression led to patients being barred. This sequence joins TRBV28 and TRBJ2-2; TRBD1 aligns across 7 bases. The sequences come from CD4+ or CD8+ T cells sorted from blood, collected in a trial of the OX40 agonist ivuxolimab. The clonotype originates from an adult with an advanced solid tumor such as melanoma, head and neck, liver or kidney cancer. The CDR3 sequence is CASSFGQGAGELFF. CDR3 sequence (DNA): TGTGCCAGCAGTTTCGGGCAGGGGGCCGGGGAGCTGTTTTTT. The whole variable domain, remainder taken from reference TRBV28 and TRBJ2-2, is DVKVTQSSRYLVKRTGEKVFLECVQDMDHENMFWYRQDPGLGLRLIYFSYDVKMKEKGDIPEGYSVSREKKERFSLILESASTNQTSMYLCASSFGQGAGELFFGEGSRLTVL.